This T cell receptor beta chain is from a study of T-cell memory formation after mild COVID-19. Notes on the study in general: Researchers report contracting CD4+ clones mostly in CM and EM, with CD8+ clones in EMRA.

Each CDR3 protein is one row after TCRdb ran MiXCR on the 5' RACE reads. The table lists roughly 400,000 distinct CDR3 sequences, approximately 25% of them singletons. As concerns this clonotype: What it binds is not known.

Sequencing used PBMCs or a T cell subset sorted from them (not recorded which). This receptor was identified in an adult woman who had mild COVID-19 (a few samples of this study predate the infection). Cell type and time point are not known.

The DNA for the CDR3 is TGCGCCAGCAGCCAAGACAGGGGGACTAGCGTATCCGAGCAGTACTTC. Its translation is CASSQDRGTSVSEQYF. The chain has TRBV4-3 and TRBJ2-7, with 10 nucleotides matching TRBD2. V lost 0 bases, J lost 6 bases, and 8 bases stayed unmatched. This CDR3 is 16 amino acids long. Germline CDR1 is LGHNA and CDR2 is YSLEER.